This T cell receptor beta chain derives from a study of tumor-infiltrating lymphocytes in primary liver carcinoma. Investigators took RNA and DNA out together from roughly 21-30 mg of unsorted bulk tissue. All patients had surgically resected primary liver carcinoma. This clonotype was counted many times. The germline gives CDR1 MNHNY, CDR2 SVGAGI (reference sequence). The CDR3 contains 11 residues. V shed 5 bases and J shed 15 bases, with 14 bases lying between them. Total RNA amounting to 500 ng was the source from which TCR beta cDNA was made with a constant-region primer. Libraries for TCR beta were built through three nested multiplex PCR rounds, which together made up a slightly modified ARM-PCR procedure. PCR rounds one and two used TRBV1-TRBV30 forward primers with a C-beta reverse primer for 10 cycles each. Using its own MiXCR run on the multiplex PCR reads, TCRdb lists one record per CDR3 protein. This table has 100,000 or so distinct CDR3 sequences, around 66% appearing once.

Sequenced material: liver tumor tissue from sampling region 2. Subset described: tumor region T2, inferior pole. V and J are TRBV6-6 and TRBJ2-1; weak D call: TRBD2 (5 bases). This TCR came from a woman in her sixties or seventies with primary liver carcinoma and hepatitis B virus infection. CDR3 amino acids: CASSAGMGSFF. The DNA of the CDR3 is TGTGCCAGCAGTGCCGGGATGGGATCGTTCTTC.